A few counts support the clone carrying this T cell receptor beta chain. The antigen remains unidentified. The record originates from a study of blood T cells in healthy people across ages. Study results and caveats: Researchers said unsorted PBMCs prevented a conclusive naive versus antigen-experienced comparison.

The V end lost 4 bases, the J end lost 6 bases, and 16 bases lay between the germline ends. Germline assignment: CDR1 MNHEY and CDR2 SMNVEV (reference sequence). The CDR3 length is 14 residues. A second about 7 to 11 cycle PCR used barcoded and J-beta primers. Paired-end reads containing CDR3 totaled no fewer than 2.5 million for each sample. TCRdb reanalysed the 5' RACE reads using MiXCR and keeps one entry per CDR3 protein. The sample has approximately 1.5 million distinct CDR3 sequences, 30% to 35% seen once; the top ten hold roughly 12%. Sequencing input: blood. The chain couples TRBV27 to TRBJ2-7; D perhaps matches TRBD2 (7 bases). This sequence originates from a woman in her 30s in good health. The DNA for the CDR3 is TGTGCCAGCAGTTCTCAACGGGGGGCTGGCGAGCAGTACTTC. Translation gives CASSSQRGAGEQYF.